This TCR beta chain is drawn from a study of CD8 T cells in Susac syndrome. Germline V gene data show CDR1 as DFQATT and CDR2 as SNEGSKA (reference sequence). This CDR3 is 14 amino acids long. Unmatched junction bases numbered 4, after V lost 2 bases and J lost 4 bases. An input of about 0.5 to 1 ug of RNA was subjected to reverse transcription using random hexamers. TCRdb ran MiXCR on the immunoSEQ multiplex PCR reads and lists one entry per CDR3 protein. The sample includes 130,000 or so distinct CDR3 sequences, 96% seen only once; the top ten take about 0.13%. This clonotype was sampled from a human donor with Susac syndrome. The chain recombines TRBV20-1 with TRBJ2-7, with 11 bases identical to TRBD2. Sequences were obtained from CD4+ T cells from PBMCs. CDR3 protein: CSARSPSGGYEQYF. CDR3 nucleotide sequence: TGCAGTGCTAGAAGTCCTAGCGGGGGGTACGAGCAGTACTTC.